Following are 16 T cell receptor beta chains from one sample sequenced in a study of beta chain features in type 1 diabetes. Whole-study results and caveats: The study found moderately but significantly shorter TCRB CDR3s in all four CD4+ subsets of Type 1 diabetes patients.

These receptors are not linked to any known antigen. Isolated RNA was reverse transcribed in full, so expressed TCRB transcripts were sequenced. Sequencing used immunoSEQ multiplex PCR; TCRdb keeps in-frame clones, though not all of them. The sample contains about 260,000 clones, around 21% of which appear only once. Sequenced: naive CD4+ T cells from blood. The receptors shown here come from a woman between 40 and 50 years old with type 1 diabetes.

The table lists this clone with a few counts. V gene TRBV7-3 combines with J gene TRBJ1-5; D remains ambiguous. The CDR3 is made up of 13 amino acids. Germline V CDR1 and CDR2: SGHTA, FQGTGA. The V end lost 2 bases, the J end lost 3 bases, and 5 bases lay between the germline ends. The CDR3 loop reads CASSLYPNQPQHF. In DNA, the CDR3 is TGTGCCAGCAGCTTATATCCCAATCAGCCCCAGCATTTT.

J is TRBJ2-1 and V is TRBV2, with 7 bases that match TRBD2. This CDR3 is built from 16 residues. Germline V lookup: CDR1 SNHLY, CDR2 FYNNEI. J lost 7 bases, V lost 0 bases, and 9 bases had no gene match. The CDR3: CASSEARGLTSNEQFF. The DNA for the CDR3 is TGTGCCAGCAGTGAAGCGCGGGGACTAACTTCGAATGAGCAGTTCTTC.

The V and J genes are TRBV11-1 and TRBJ2-7, with TRBD2 matching over 7 bases. Germline V lookup: CDR1 SGHAT, CDR2 FQDESV (reference sequence). This CDR3 spans 16 amino acids. Trimming took 4 bases from V and 0 from J; bases not matched to a gene: 9. CDR3 coding DNA: TGTGCCAGCAGCTCCCCCCCCGGGGGGTTCTCCTACGAGCAGTACTTC. Its translation: CASSSPPGGFSYEQYF.

The chain uses TRBV19 and TRBJ1-5, with D maybe TRBD1 (5 bases). Trimming took 5 bases from V and 5 from J, leaving 13 bases between them. From germline, CDR1 is LNHDA and CDR2 SQIVND (reference sequence). The length of the CDR3 is 14 residues. DNA of the CDR3: TGTGCCAGTAGTGGTAGGGGAGGTGATCAGCCCCAGCATTTT. Translated: CASSGRGGDQPQHF. Supplemented by reference TRBV19 and TRBJ1-5, the full variable domain reads DGGITQSPKYLFRKEGQNVTLSCEQNLNHDAMYWYRQDPGQGLRLIYYSQIVNDFQKGDIAEGYSVSREKKESFPLTVTSAQKNPTAFYLCASSGRGGDQPQHFGDGTRLSIL.

This clone was observed a few times. As DNA, the CDR3 is TGTGCCAGCAGTGATGACTCAAAAGAGCAGTTCTTC. This translates into CASSDDSKEQFF. The genes are TRBV2 and TRBJ2-1, with D uncertain. V was pared by 3 bases and J by 10 bases, with 10 bases between. Germline CDR1 reads SNHLY; CDR2 reads FYNNEI. This CDR3 is 12 amino acids long.

The chain uses TRBV9 and TRBJ2-3; tentatively, D is TRBD1 (6 bases). Germline V gene data show CDR1 as SGDLS and CDR2 as YYNGEE. V was trimmed by 0 bases and J by 3 bases, leaving 14 bases between them. This CDR3 spans 16 amino acids. The CDR3 nucleotides read TGTGCCAGCAGCGTAGCTGGAGCCCAGGGGACAGATACGCAGTATTTT. It codes for CASSVAGAQGTDTQYF.

CDR3 protein: CASSLGLTDEAFF. Here the CDR3 DNA reads TGTGCCAGCAGCTTGGGGTTGACAGATGAAGCTTTCTTT. The chain couples TRBV5-4 to TRBJ1-1; a weak D match, TRBD1 (5 bases). Germline V gene sequence: CDR1 SGHNT, CDR2 YYREEE (reference sequence). The CDR3 runs to 13 residues. The V end lost 0 bases, the J end lost 7 bases, and 10 bases lay between the germline ends.

The chain recombines TRBV2 with TRBJ1-6, with D hard to call. V dropped 6 bases and J dropped 6 bases, with 12 bases sitting between them. The length of the CDR3 is 14 residues. Germline-derived CDR1 and CDR2 are SNHLY and FYNNEI. The CDR3 nucleotides are TGTGCCAGCAGATCGTTAGTGATTAATTCACCCCTCCACTTT. It codes for CASRSLVINSPLHF.

The chain combines TRBV4-2 with TRBJ1-6; D is unresolved. V lost 1 base and J 5 bases, leaving 9 bases between the germline ends. Germline V lookup: CDR1 LGHNA, CDR2 YNFKEQ. This CDR3 region has 15 residues. CDR3 in DNA: TGTGCCAGCAGCCAAGGAGGGCTCGATAATTCACCCCTCCACTTT. Its protein is CASSQGGLDNSPLHF.

V usage is TRBV18 and J usage is TRBJ2-1; D might be TRBD2 (6 bases). The length of the CDR3 is 16 residues. The germline V gene encodes CDR1 KGHSH and CDR2 LQKENI. Trimming took 3 bases from V and 2 from J, leaving 14 bases between them. CDR3 amino acids: CASSPPSGLTYNEQFF. The CDR3 DNA reads TGTGCCAGCTCACCTCCATCCGGACTAACCTACAATGAGCAGTTCTTC.

This clone was detected only a few times. V and J are TRBV15 and TRBJ2-3; 7 bases align to TRBD2. The ends lost 3 bases at V and 6 bases at J; junction bases unmatched: 12. This CDR3 is 16 amino acids long. CDR1 LNHNV and CDR2 YYDKDF come from the germline V gene (reference sequence). The CDR3 spells CATSRARDYAPDTQYF. The CDR3 DNA is TGTGCCACCAGCAGGGCCCGGGACTACGCCCCGGATACGCAGTATTTT.

In this sample, this clone turned up a few times. This chain connects TRBV4-3 to TRBJ2-1; D remains unclear. Trimming pared 0 bases from V and 6 bases from J, leaving 9 bases between. This CDR3 is 14 amino acids long. Germline V gene data show CDR1 as LGHNA and CDR2 as YSLEER. In DNA form, the CDR3 reads TGCGCCAGCAGCCAAGATGTTCGAGTCAATGAGCAGTTCTTC. Translating it yields CASSQDVRVNEQFF.

This clone was counted a few times. The rearrangement uses TRBV7-8 and TRBJ1-1; D unresolved. V dropped 0 bases and J dropped 5 bases, with 7 bases sitting between them. Germline loops: CDR1 SGHVS, CDR2 FQNEAQ. The CDR3 covers 13 residues. CDR3 sequence: CASSLAGWTEAFF. The CDR3 nucleotides read TGTGCCAGCAGCTTAGCCGGTTGGACTGAAGCTTTCTTT.

The chain couples TRBV30 to TRBJ2-5; 10 bases match TRBD2. Germline values: CDR1 GTSNPN, CDR2 SVGIG (reference sequence). CDR3 length: 14 residues. The V segment lost 3 bases and the J segment 3 bases; nucleotides outside the gene matches: 4. The chain's CDR3 is CAWRPSGSKETQYF. The CDR3, as DNA: TGTGCCTGGAGACCTAGCGGGAGTAAAGAGACCCAGTACTTC.

V usage is TRBV7-2 and J usage is TRBJ1-1; 8 nucleotides match TRBD1. Germline V CDR1 and CDR2: SGHTA, FQGNSA. CDR3 length: 15 amino acids. V lost 3 bases, J lost 4 bases, and 7 bases stayed unmatched. CDR3 in amino acids: CASSFRPGQATEAFF. As DNA, the CDR3 is TGTGCCAGCAGCTTTCGCCCGGGACAGGCCACTGAAGCTTTCTTT. The full variable domain, in which reference TRBV7-2 and TRBJ1-1 provide the parts outside the CDR3, is GAGVSQSPSNKVTEKGKDVELRCDPISGHTALYWYRQSLGQGLEFLIYFQGNSAPDKSGLPSDRFSAERTGGSVSTLTIQRTQQEDSAVYLCASSFRPGQATEAFFGQGTRLTVV.

The CDR3 is CASSFGRVTDTQYF. CDR3 sequence (DNA): TGCGCCAGCAGCTTCGGCAGGGTAACAGATACGCAGTATTTT. The rearrangement links TRBV5-1 to TRBJ2-3; possible D gene TRBD1, 5 bases. The CDR3 covers 14 residues. In germline, CDR1 is SGHRS, CDR2 YFSETQ. V lost 2 bases, J lost 3 bases, and 10 bases lay in between.